One sample yielded the 9 T cell receptor beta chains listed below, sequenced in a study of OX40 agonist ivuxolimab in advanced cancers. Data came from immunoSEQ multiplex PCR; TCRdb stores just in-frame clones and leaves some out. The sample carries tens of thousands of clones, about 88% recorded once. This material consisted of CD4+ or CD8+ T cells sorted from blood, taken in a trial of the OX40 agonist ivuxolimab. These receptors all stem from an adult with an advanced solid tumor such as melanoma, head and neck, liver or kidney cancer.

The rearrangement joins TRBV13 to TRBJ2-7; TRBD1 matches 12 bases. From germline, CDR1 is PRHDT and CDR2 FYEKMQ (reference sequence). The CDR3 covers 15 residues. Trimming at V came to 0 bases and at J to 7 bases, leaving 4 bases not matched to a gene. CDR3 region: CASSLGGDRGHEQYV. The CDR3 DNA follows: TGTGCCAGCAGCTTAGGAGGGGACAGGGGGCATGAGCAGTACGTC.

This sequence joins TRBV28 and TRBJ1-5, with D uncertain. The V gene's germline CDR1 is MDHEN and CDR2 SYDVKM. This CDR3 spans 11 amino acids. The V and J ends lost 3 bases and 11 bases respectively, with 8 bases between them. In DNA, the CDR3 is TGTGCCAGCAGTTTGACATTGGCCCAGCATTTT. Amino acids: CASSLTLAQHF.

The V and J genes are TRBV6-6 and TRBJ1-1, with D unresolved. Trimming cost V 10 bases and J 2 bases, with 8 bases left between them. Germline CDR1 reads MNHNY; CDR2 reads SVGAGI (reference sequence). This CDR3 has 11 residues. The chain's CDR3 is CATAINTEAFF. The CDR3 nucleotides are TGTGCCACCGCGATAAACACTGAAGCTTTCTTT.

This sequence joins TRBV6-5 and TRBJ2-1, with TRBD1 matching 11 bases. There are 14 residues in the CDR3. Trimming removed 7 bases from V and 5 bases from J; junction bases left unmatched: 4. Germline-derived CDR1 and CDR2 are MNHEY and SVGAGI. CDR3 residues: CASTGQGVHNEQFF. As DNA, the CDR3 is TGTGCCAGCACGGGACAGGGGGTCCACAATGAGCAGTTCTTC.

Turning to this clone: Being one base from a much bigger clone, this may be a read error. The rearrangement joins TRBV7-3 to TRBJ2-3; no reliable D call. CDR1 and CDR2 (germline): SGHTA, FQGTGA. The CDR3 loop spans 13 amino acids. Trimming took 5 bases from V and 4 from J, leaving 10 bases between them. CDR3 DNA: TGTGCCAGCAGCCCAGAGCGCGCAGATACGCAGTATTTT. This codes for CASSPERADTQYF.

The rearrangement uses TRBV2 and TRBJ2-1; D might be TRBD2 (6 bases). Germline V lookup: CDR1 SNHLY, CDR2 FYNNEI. The CDR3 has 16 residues. Between the trimmed V and J ends, which lost 7 bases and 7 bases, there was a span of 23 bases. The DNA of the CDR3 is TGTGCCAGCACCGAATGGGTAGCGGCGCCCTCAAATGAGCAGTTCTTC. Translating gives CASTEWVAAPSNEQFF.

The genes are TRBV13 and TRBJ2-5, with 8 bases aligning to TRBD2. The germline V gene has CDR1 PRHDT and CDR2 FYEKMQ (reference sequence). Trimming cost V 3 bases and J 5 bases; bases outside gene matches: 5. The CDR3 totals 14 residues. The CDR3 coding sequence is TGTGCCAGCAGCTTGGCGGGGGGCGTGGAGACCCAGTACTTC. The encoded protein is CASSLAGGVETQYF.

The rearrangement uses TRBV4-3 and TRBJ1-5; perhaps TRBD1 as D (6 bases). There are 17 residues in the CDR3. V dropped 0 bases and J dropped 11 bases, with 23 bases sitting between them. Germline V CDR1 and CDR2: LGHNA, YSLEER. This CDR3 reads CASSQDPDSGAYGAQHF. The DNA for the CDR3 is TGCGCCAGCAGCCAAGATCCGGACAGTGGGGCGTATGGAGCCCAGCATTTT.

The chain uses TRBV5-6 and TRBJ2-3, with D perhaps matching TRBD2 (5 bases). This CDR3 has 14 amino acids. The V gene's germline CDR1 is SGHDT and CDR2 YYEEEE. V was clipped by 3 bases and J by 0 bases, with 8 bases between them. This CDR3 reads CASSSGYSTDTQYF. The CDR3 nucleotides read TGTGCCAGCAGCTCGGGATATAGCACAGATACGCAGTATTTT. The full variable domain, with the rest looked up from reference TRBV5-6 and TRBJ2-3, is DAGVTQSPTHLIKTRGQQVTLRCSPKSGHDTVSWYQQALGQGPQFIFQYYEEEERQRGNFPDRFSGHQFPNYSSELNVNALLLGDSALYLCASSSGYSTDTQYFGPGTRLTVL.